This TCR beta chain is drawn from a study of T cell repertoires in cytomegalovirus infection. Only a few counts were recorded for this clonotype. Its antigen remains unknown. TCRdb independently ran MiXCR on the reads; one entry per CDR3 protein. This table holds 90,000 to 110,000 distinct CDR3 sequences, about 30% found once. Per germline, CDR1 SGHVS and CDR2 FQNEAQ. The CDR3 contains 16 residues. The ends were cut back, 5 bases at V and 8 bases at J, with 21 bases in the middle. This specimen consisted of CD8+ T cells from cultured PBMCs, obtained from culture after CMV antigen stimulation. The gene calls are TRBV7-8 and TRBJ1-4; possibly TRBD1 for D (5 bases). This sequence was found in a human donor in good health (CMV status not recorded). Some clones in this sample may be carry-over from other donors' samples. The CDR3 DNA is TGTGCCAGCAGCCCTATCCCAGGGCAGGCAAAAGAAAAACTGTTTTTT. As protein: CASSPIPGQAKEKLFF.